The 26 T cell receptor beta chains below were found in one sample sequenced in a study of T cells in localized non-small cell lung cancer. TCRdb's table, derived via immunoSEQ multiplex PCR, lists solely in-frame clones and lacks some. The table lists roughly 27,000 clones, approximately 92% of them singletons. Sequenced material: peripheral blood mononuclear cells, taken before any cancer treatment. The receptors derive from a woman aged 40-75 years with stage III lung adenocarcinoma.

The chain employs TRBV27 and TRBJ1-1; D might be TRBD1 (6 bases). Trimming removed 2 bases at V and 5 bases at J, with 9 bases between. Looked up from germline, CDR1 is MNHEY and CDR2 is SMNVEV (reference sequence). This CDR3 region has 13 residues. DNA of the CDR3: TGTGCCAGCAGTTTAAAGGGGGGAACTGAAGCTTTCTTT. Translating gives CASSLKGGTEAFF.

The V call is TRBV10-2, the J call TRBJ2-3, with D perhaps TRBD1 (5 bases). V was clipped by 10 bases and J by 2 bases, with 16 bases between them. From germline, CDR1 is WSHSY and CDR2 SAAADI. This CDR3 region has 14 residues. The CDR3 sequence is CATQRQPSTDTQYF. CDR3 DNA sequence: TGCGCCACCCAGAGACAGCCCTCCACAGATACGCAGTATTTT.

The chain joins TRBV30 to TRBJ2-5; 7 bases align to TRBD2. The CDR3 loop spans 11 amino acids. CDR1 is GTSNPN, CDR2 SVGIG, per germline (reference sequence). V was clipped by 8 bases and J by 5 bases; unmatched bases: 5. For the CDR3, the DNA is TGTGCCGGGGGGGGAGGGGAGACCCAGTACTTC. Protein: CAGGGGETQYF.

This sequence joins TRBV2 and TRBJ1-1; no clear D gene. CDR1 SNHLY and CDR2 FYNNEI come from the germline V gene. CDR3 length: 21 amino acids. V shed 0 bases and J shed 4 bases, with 30 bases lying between them. The CDR3 DNA reads as TGTGCCAGCAGTGAAGCGCTGAGCAGGTATAACCCCAGCGGGTTAGTCACTGAAGCTTTCTTT. This translates into CASSEALSRYNPSGLVTEAFF.

The chain recombines TRBV5-4 with TRBJ1-6; the D gene is possibly TRBD1 (6 bases). Trimming took off 0 bases at V and 10 bases at J, with 14 bases between the two ends. Germline CDR1 is SGHNT and CDR2 is YYREEE (reference sequence). There are 15 residues in the CDR3. In nucleotides, the CDR3 is TGTGCCAGCAGCTTGGCCGACAGGCTTAACTCACCCCTCCACTTT. This gives the protein CASSLADRLNSPLHF.

V gene TRBV15 combines with J gene TRBJ2-6; D uncertain. Germline CDR1 and CDR2: LNHNV and YYDKDF (reference sequence). V lost 5 bases and J lost 1, with 9 bases in between. The length of the CDR3 is 15 residues. The CDR3 protein is CATSPRLSGANVLTF. CDR3 bases: TGTGCCACCAGCCCACGATTGTCTGGGGCCAACGTCCTGACTTTC.

This chain links TRBV6-5 with TRBJ2-1; the D gene is possibly TRBD1 (6 bases). Germline V CDR1 and CDR2: MNHEY, SVGAGI. This CDR3 comprises 15 residues. Trimming took off 4 bases at V and 7 bases at J, with 17 bases between the two ends. The CDR3 nucleotides read TGTGCCAGCAGTTTCACCGGGACAAGTGGAAATGAGCAGTTCTTC. Its translation: CASSFTGTSGNEQFF.

This clone showed up just once. V usage is TRBV9 and J usage is TRBJ2-1; tentatively, D is TRBD1 or TRBD2 (6 bases each). The germline CDR1 and CDR2 sequences are SGDLS and YYNGEE. CDR3 size: 13 residues. V lost 2 bases to trimming and J lost 6 bases, with 9 bases between them. In nucleotides, the CDR3 is TGTGCCAGCAGCGTGGAGGGGGGCAATGAGCAGTTCTTC. It is translated as CASSVEGGNEQFF.

The chain has TRBV6-1 and TRBJ1-6, with unresolved D. Germline V CDR1 and CDR2: MNHNS, SASEGT. The V gene lost 2 bases and the J gene lost 6 bases, with 11 bases spanning the gap. CDR3 length equals 15 residues. Written as DNA, the CDR3 is TGTGCCAGCAGTGAAAGCCAGACCACTAATTCACCCCTCCACTTT. As protein: CASSESQTTNSPLHF.

V and J are TRBV5-1 and TRBJ2-1; TRBD2 aligns across 8 bases. Germline V gives CDR1 SGHRS, CDR2 YFSETQ. This CDR3 is built from 16 residues. Unmatched junction bases numbered 7, after V lost 0 bases and J lost 5 bases. The CDR3 bases are TGCGCCAGCAGCTTGGCCCCCGCGGGAGGCAACAATGAGCAGTTCTTC. Translating it yields CASSLAPAGGNNEQFF. Variable domain in full (rest from reference TRBV5-1 and TRBJ2-1): KAGVTQTPRYLIKTRGQQVTLSCSPISGHRSVSWYQQTPGQGLQFLFEYFSETQRNKGNFPGRFSGRQFSNSRSEMNVSTLELGDSALYLCASSLAPAGGNNEQFFGPGTRLTVL.

This chain uses TRBV27 with TRBJ1-1; a possible D gene is TRBD1 (5 bases). The CDR3 is 13 residues long. Trimming cost V 2 bases and J 2 bases, with 6 bases left between them. CDR1 is MNHEY, CDR2 SMNVEV, per germline (reference sequence). CDR3 sequence reads: CASSLRGNTEAFF. CDR3 coding DNA: TGTGCCAGCAGTTTAAGGGGCAACACTGAAGCTTTCTTT.

CDR3 nucleotide sequence: TGTGCCAGCAGCTTGACAAAACTAGCGGCGGAGACCCAGTACTTC. Translated: CASSLTKLAAETQYF. This sequence joins TRBV5-4 and TRBJ2-5, with 8 bases aligning to TRBD2. The germline CDR1 and CDR2 sequences are SGHNT and YYREEE (reference sequence). V lost 1 base to trimming and J lost 5 bases; unmatched junction nucleotides: 7. This CDR3 comprises 15 residues.

The rearrangement links TRBV27 to TRBJ1-1; D unclear. CDR1 is MNHEY and CDR2 is SMNVEV in the germline V gene (reference sequence). V lost 6 bases, J lost 0 bases, and 11 bases lay in between. The CDR3 loop spans 14 amino acids. CDR3 sequence (DNA): TGTGCCAGCAGGACTGATGGGGTGAACACTGAAGCTTTCTTT. It yields the protein CASRTDGVNTEAFF.

This clone was seen once. CDR3 residues: CASSLAAGNTEAFF. In nucleotides, the CDR3 is TGCGCCAGCAGCTTGGCGGCAGGGAACACTGAAGCTTTCTTT. This rearrangement joins TRBV5-1 to TRBJ1-1; D is uncertain. Germline loops: CDR1 SGHRS, CDR2 YFSETQ. With 0 bases removed from V and 1 base from J, the gap between germline ends came to 7 bases. The CDR3 extends over 14 amino acids.

V usage is TRBV7-2 and J usage is TRBJ2-2; no clear D gene. The CDR3 is 15 amino acids. CDR1 and CDR2 (germline): SGHTA, FQGNSA. Deletions cut 5 bases from V and 3 bases from J, with 13 bases between. CDR3 nucleotide sequence: TGTGCCAGCAGCCCCCGTAGGTCCTACACCGGGGAGCTGTTTTTT. Encoded protein: CASSPRRSYTGELFF.

This sequence joins TRBV5-4 and TRBJ2-5; D might be TRBD2 (6 bases). CDR3 size: 13 residues. Between the trimmed V and J ends, which lost 4 bases and 3 bases, there was a span of 10 bases. Germline values: CDR1 SGHNT, CDR2 YYREEE (reference sequence). The DNA for the CDR3 is TGTGCCAGCAGCAGGGACTTGGAAGAGACCCAGTACTTC. It specifies CASSRDLEETQYF.

The chain links TRBV30 to TRBJ2-7, with D tentatively TRBD2 (7 bases). Per germline, CDR1 GTSNPN and CDR2 SVGIG (reference sequence). The ends were cut back, 2 bases at V and 5 bases at J, with 16 bases in the middle. The CDR3 has 14 amino acids. In DNA, the CDR3 is TGTGCCTGGAGTCTTAGGGGGGGGGCGGACGAGCAGTACTTC. It is translated as CAWSLRGGADEQYF. Drawing the rest from reference TRBV30 and TRBJ2-7, the complete variable domain is SQTIHQWPATLVQPVGSPLSLECTVEGTSNPNLYWYRQAAGRGLQLLFYSVGIGQISSEVPQNLSASRPQDRQFILSSKKLLLSDSGFYLCAWSLRGGADEQYFGPGTRLTVT.

This sequence joins TRBV4-1 and TRBJ2-7; 9 bases fit TRBD2. The CDR3 extends over 15 amino acids. The germline V gene encodes CDR1 MGHRA and CDR2 YSYEKL. V shed 0 bases, J shed 3 bases, and the junction held 3 bases outside the gene matches. The CDR3 sequence: CASSQDTSGLYEQYF. DNA of the CDR3: TGCGCCAGCAGCCAAGATACTAGCGGGCTCTACGAGCAGTACTTC.

The chain recombines TRBV5-1 with TRBJ1-2; D not certain. The CDR3 is 13 residues long. Trimming removed 5 bases at V and 6 bases at J, with 14 bases between. Germline CDR1 reads SGHRS; CDR2 reads YFSETQ. The DNA of the CDR3 is TGCGCCAGCAGATCGTCTACATCCCATGGCTACACCTTC. As protein: CASRSSTSHGYTF.

CDR3 DNA sequence: TGTGCCAGCAGTTTGTCGTCAGAATTCTATGGCTACACCTTC. Translation: CASSLSSEFYGYTF. The rearrangement links TRBV6-6 to TRBJ1-2; D not certain. This CDR3 region has 14 residues. V gave up 4 bases and J gave up 4 bases, with 13 bases separating them. The germline V gene has CDR1 MNHNY and CDR2 SVGAGI (reference sequence).

V and J are TRBV2 and TRBJ2-1; D perhaps matches TRBD2 (5 bases). Germline CDR1 and CDR2: SNHLY and FYNNEI. The CDR3 length is 16 residues. The V gene lost 8 bases and the J gene lost 8 bases, with 25 bases spanning the gap. The CDR3 sequence: CASSTGVGDGWDEQFF. In nucleotides, the CDR3 is TGTGCCAGCTCCACCGGGGTGGGAGATGGTTGGGATGAGCAGTTCTTC.

The V call is TRBV7-2, the J call TRBJ2-7; D uncertain. V was clipped by 5 bases and J by 0 bases, with 11 bases between them. Germline V gives CDR1 SGHTA, CDR2 FQGNSA. This CDR3 comprises 14 residues. This CDR3 is CASSRPGGSYEQYF. CDR3 bases: TGTGCCAGCAGCCGTCCGGGTGGCTCCTACGAGCAGTACTTC.

J is TRBJ2-3 and V is TRBV7-2; TRBD2 matches 7 bases. The CDR3 extends over 14 amino acids. Germline CDR1 reads SGHTA; CDR2 reads FQGNSA. V shed 8 bases and J 4 bases; nucleotides not matched to a gene: 9. The DNA of the CDR3 is TGTGCCAGCTCCTGGCGGGAGAGGGCAGATACGCAGTATTTT. Protein: CASSWRERADTQYF.

This chain connects TRBV18 to TRBJ1-5; D not certain. Germline CDR1 is KGHSH and CDR2 is LQKENI. The CDR3 covers 14 residues. The V and J ends lost 1 base and 3 bases respectively, with 7 bases between them. CDR3 loop: CASSPRTVNQPQHF. The CDR3 DNA is TGTGCCAGCTCACCACGAACGGTCAATCAGCCCCAGCATTTT.

The chain joins TRBV6-4 to TRBJ1-4, with a possible D match to TRBD1 (5 bases). Germline lookup yields CDR1 MRHNA and CDR2 SNTAGT. The CDR3 runs to 12 residues. V was shortened by 4 bases and J by 7 bases, with 7 bases between the two germline ends. CDR3 sequence: CASSGGAEKLFF. The CDR3 nucleotides are TGTGCCAGCAGTGGAGGGGCTGAAAAACTGTTTTTT.

This clone was detected only once. The chain couples TRBV4-1 to TRBJ1-2, with TRBD1 as a possible D gene (5 bases). CDR1 and CDR2 from the germline V gene are MGHRA and YSYEKL. V was cut by 0 bases and J by 4 bases, with 18 bases left in between. CDR3 length: 17 amino acids. For the CDR3, the DNA is TGCGCCAGCAGCCAAGAACGGCAGGGCCTCTCAACCTATGGCTACACCTTC. Protein sequence: CASSQERQGLSTYGYTF.